This is a list of T cell receptor beta chains from one sample in a study of blood T cell repertoires in COVID-19. TCRdb's table, derived via immunoSEQ multiplex PCR, lists solely in-frame clones and lacks some. The sample yields approximately 290,000 clones, 90% to 95% seen once. Sequencing was performed on peripheral blood. Every receptor here comes from a woman aged 25 to 39 with COVID-19, enrolled during active disease. Both conserved end residues are trimmed from each CDR3.

V: TRBV19
CDR3: ASSGTGGGYT

V: TRBV25-1
CDR3: ASSLAGTGDEQF

V: TRBV29-1
CDR3: SVEVDSSYEQY

V: TRBV3-1/TRBV3-2
CDR3: ASSQDTSGRPQH

V: TRBV5-6
CDR3: ASSTEGQVGNTIY

V: TRBV9
CDR3: ASSLLGQGAGNEQF

V: TRBV7-9
CDR3: ASRGTYEAF

V: TRBV19
CDR3: ASSIASRGNEKLF

V: TRBV6-6
CDR3: ASSYSTQGAGRGYT

V: TRBV9
CDR3: ASSVGRVGAGAASEQF

V: TRBV6-4
CDR3: ASSPAPDSGYGYT

V: TRBV7-3
CDR3: ASSLTGGGTEAF

V: TRBV27
CDR3: ASSPLSSLNQPQH

V: TRBV20-1
CDR3: SAQFQETQY

V: TRBV29-1
CDR3: SVLLRAMNTEAF

V: TRBV5-1
CDR3: ASSFGGTGNEQF

V: TRBV3-1/TRBV3-2
CDR3: ASSPRDRIPQYGYT

V: TRBV28
CDR3: ASSSPLGQGSEQY

V: TRBV21-1
CDR3: ASSKSRVSGHNEQF

V: TRBV7-9
CDR3: ASSLYFRGPGDTGELF

V: TRBV5-1
CDR3: ASSLDVGGSDGYT

V: TRBV24-1
CDR3: ATSVGQGFYNEQF

V: TRBV6-5
CDR3: ASKQGAAVETQY

V: TRBV12-3/TRBV12-4
CDR3: ASSRLADNEQF

V: TRBV11-2
CDR3: ASSFSPGSPYGYT

V: TRBV4-1
CDR3: ASSQDPQRGYT

V: TRBV27
CDR3: ASSFSRGPYEQY

V: TRBV19
CDR3: ASSTTGGMVGYT

V: TRBV7-8
CDR3: ASSPDPRGGYT

V: TRBV5-1
CDR3: ASSPDRGEGETQY

V: TRBV7-2
CDR3: ASSFKTGVTEAF

V: TRBV5-1
CDR3: ASSLAMHGGGYGYT

V: TRBV10-1
CDR3: ASSYTTGEQF

V: TRBV28
CDR3: ASSSLASGSLNEQY

V: TRBV30
CDR3: AWSGGQALSQPQH

V: TRBV18
CDR3: ASSSRGTGPSPLH

V: TRBV29-1
CDR3: SVVQGRDYGYT

V: TRBV6-2/TRBV6-3
CDR3: ASSSMTGDEKLF

V: TRBV2
CDR3: ASSPGQKNTEAF